The rows below give T cell receptor beta chains drawn from one sample of a study of synovial regulatory T cells in juvenile arthritis. The protocol was immunoSEQ multiplex PCR, while the TCRdb copy is restricted to in-frame clones and leaves out a portion. Its clone listing holds about 850 clones. Material: Treg cells from blood. These receptors were obtained from a donor aged 2-30 years with juvenile idiopathic arthritis. The CDR3 runs from the conserved cysteine through the conserved F or W. Only some rows state a clone size, as once, few, many or a class for expanded clones.

>TRBV25-1|TRBJ2-7|-
CASSGRVTHEQYF
>TRBV7-9|TRBJ1-1|large
CASILPGTEAFF
>TRBV7-8|TRBJ2-2|-
CASSLLSGTANTGELFF
>TRBV18|TRBJ1-1|large
CASSSGLNTEAFF
>TRBV7-9|TRBJ2-3|-
CASSPGRVPKATDTQYF
>TRBV7-8|TRBJ2-5|-
CASSLGLDYQETQYF
>TRBV4-3|TRBJ2-3|medium-sized
CASSQDWREPTDTQYF
>TRBV7-2|TRBJ1-2|-
CASTYRSYGYTF
>TRBV6-6|TRBJ2-5|medium-sized
CASSYPAGVETQYF
>TRBV4-1|TRBJ2-2|-
CASSQVIDTGELFF
>TRBV6-1|TRBJ1-4|large
CASSEAAGRGKLFF
>TRBV5-1|TRBJ2-2|medium-sized
CASSLAGNTGELFF
>TRBV7-2|TRBJ2-7|large
CASSSGRNEQYF
>TRBV7-2|TRBJ2-5|medium-sized
CASTLAGTNKETQYF
>TRBV19|TRBJ2-1|medium-sized
CASSIDGENEQFF
>TRBV7-2|TRBJ2-7|-
CASSLGLAYPEQYF
>TRBV10-3|TRBJ2-1|medium-sized
CATEPGGGLAGDNEQFF
>TRBV5-1|TRBJ2-3|-
CASRAGVADTQYF
>TRBV6-5|TRBJ1-2|-
CASRPDGLYGYTF
>TRBV5-1|TRBJ2-7|-
CASSWTGRTYEQYF
>TRBV6-5|TRBJ1-5|large
CASRGGTDNQPQHF
>TRBV6-5|TRBJ1-4|medium-sized
CASSQGRSNEKLFF
>TRBV4-1|TRBJ2-7|medium-sized
CASSPTTPRDTYEQYF
>TRBV19|TRBJ2-1|large
CASMVAVGNNEQFF
>TRBV20-1|TRBJ2-7|-
CSARGGYEQYF
>TRBV4-1|TRBJ2-7|-
CASSLETVASEQYF
>TRBV7-3|TRBJ2-1|medium-sized
CASSLTSSYNEQFF
>TRBV5-1|TRBJ2-2|medium-sized
CASSLVEFPGQGYTGELFF
>TRBV5-1|TRBJ2-1|-
CASSLGPGQGVNEQFF
>TRBV29-1|TRBJ1-2|medium-sized
CSVGDATYGYTF
>TRBV28|TRBJ1-2|medium-sized
CASSPYLRGRAPSVGGYTF
>TRBV7-2|TRBJ2-2|medium-sized
CASSLMGGAGTGELFF
>TRBV5-4|TRBJ2-5|large
CASSSGTAKETQYF
>TRBV6-6|TRBJ1-6|medium-sized
CASSYEGSSPLHF
>TRBV5-4|TRBJ2-3|medium-sized
CASSFDRGADTQYF
>TRBV4-1|TRBJ2-5|large
CASSQGLAGGPGETQYF
>TRBV25-1|TRBJ2-5|-
CASSARETQYF
>TRBV28|TRBJ2-7|large
CASYAADRGRFYEQYF
>TRBV18|TRBJ1-2|large
CASSPLTDYGYTF
>TRBV11-1|TRBJ1-1|medium-sized
CASSQIGGSATEAFF
>TRBV2|TRBJ2-1|-
CASSDFGRPGVNEQFF
>TRBV7-8|TRBJ2-7|medium-sized
CASSPRGYEQYF
>TRBV6-6|TRBJ1-1|large
CASRDSRGLWAEAFF
>TRBV30|TRBJ1-3|medium-sized
CAWIPRVSGNTIYF
>TRBV6-5|TRBJ1-5|medium-sized
CASRAPGSHQPQHF
>TRBV11-2|TRBJ1-6|-
CASRRGGILYNSPLHF
>TRBV7-8|TRBJ1-4|-
CASSTRAGAVREKLFF
>TRBV15|TRBJ2-5|-
CATSTFPPSGQETQYF
>TRBV5-1|TRBJ1-4|-
CASNSNTGGGEKLFF
>TRBV5-4|TRBJ1-6|medium-sized
CASSYQGTLNSPLHF
>TRBV9|TRBJ1-2|medium-sized
CASSPRTGVDYGYTF